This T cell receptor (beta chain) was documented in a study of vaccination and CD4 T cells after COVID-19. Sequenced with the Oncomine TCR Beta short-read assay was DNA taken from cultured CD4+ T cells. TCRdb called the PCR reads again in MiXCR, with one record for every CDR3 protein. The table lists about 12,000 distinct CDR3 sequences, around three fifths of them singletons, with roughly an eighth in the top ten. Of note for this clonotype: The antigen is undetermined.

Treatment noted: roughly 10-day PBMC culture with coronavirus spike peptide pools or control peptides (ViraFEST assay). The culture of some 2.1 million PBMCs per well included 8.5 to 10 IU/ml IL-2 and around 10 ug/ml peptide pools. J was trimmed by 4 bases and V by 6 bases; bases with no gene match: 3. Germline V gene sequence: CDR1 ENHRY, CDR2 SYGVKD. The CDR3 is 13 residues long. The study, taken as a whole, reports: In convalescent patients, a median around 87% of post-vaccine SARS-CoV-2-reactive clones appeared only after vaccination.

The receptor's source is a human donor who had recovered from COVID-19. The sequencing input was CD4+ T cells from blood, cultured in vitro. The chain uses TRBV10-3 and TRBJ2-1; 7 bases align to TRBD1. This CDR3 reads CAIRGTEYNEQFF. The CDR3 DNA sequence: TGTGCCATCAGGGGGACAGAATACAATGAGCAGTTCTTC.